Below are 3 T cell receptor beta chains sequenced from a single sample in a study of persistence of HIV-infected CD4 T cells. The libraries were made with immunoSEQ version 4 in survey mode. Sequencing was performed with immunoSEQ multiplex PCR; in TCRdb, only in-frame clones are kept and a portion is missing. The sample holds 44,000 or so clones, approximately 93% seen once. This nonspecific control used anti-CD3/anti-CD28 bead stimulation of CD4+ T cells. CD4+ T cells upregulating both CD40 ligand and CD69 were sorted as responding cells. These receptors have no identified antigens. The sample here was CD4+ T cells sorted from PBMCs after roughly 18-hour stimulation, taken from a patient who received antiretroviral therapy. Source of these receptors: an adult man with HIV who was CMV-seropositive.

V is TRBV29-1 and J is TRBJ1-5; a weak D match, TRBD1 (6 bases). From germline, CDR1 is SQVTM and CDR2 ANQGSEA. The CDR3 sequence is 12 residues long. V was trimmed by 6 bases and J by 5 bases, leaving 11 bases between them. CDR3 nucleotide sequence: TGCAGCGTGGGGGCAGTCGATCAGCCCCAGCATTTT. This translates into CSVGAVDQPQHF.

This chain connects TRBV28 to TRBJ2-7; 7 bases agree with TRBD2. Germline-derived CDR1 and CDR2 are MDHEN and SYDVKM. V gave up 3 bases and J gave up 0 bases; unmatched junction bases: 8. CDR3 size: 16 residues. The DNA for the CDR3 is TGTGCCAGCAGTTTTCGCGGGGGAATAAGCTCCTACGAGCAGTACTTC. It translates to CASSFRGGISSYEQYF.

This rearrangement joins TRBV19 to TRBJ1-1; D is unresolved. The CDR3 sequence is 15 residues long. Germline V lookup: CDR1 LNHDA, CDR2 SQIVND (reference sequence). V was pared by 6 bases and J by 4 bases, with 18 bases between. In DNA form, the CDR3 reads TGTGCCAGTAGCGAGGACGCGCCTGACATCACTGAAGCTTTCTTT. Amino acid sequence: CASSEDAPDITEAFF.